A selection of T cell receptor beta chains follows, all from one sample in a study of shared clonotypes between healthy human individuals. Data came from immunoSEQ multiplex PCR; TCRdb stores just in-frame clones and leaves some out. The data show about 2.1 million clones, 93% seen once. The sequenced sample was naive CD8+ T cells from PBMCs. These receptors were obtained from a man aged 18 to 30 in good health. Some clones in this sample may be carry-over from other donors' samples. Each CDR3 is given with its conserved first and last residue. The order of the fields is CDR3 protein, CDR3 DNA, D gene, clone size, V gene, J gene. The D gene is left open where the match is weak. Clone size is stated in some rows and not others, as once, few, many or a class when expanded.

CDR3 protein: CAWRGPGTGFNQPQHF; CDR3 DNA: TGTGCCTGGAGGGGCCCCGGGACAGGGTTCAATCAGCCCCAGCATTTT; D gene: TRBD1; clone size: .; V gene: TRBV30; J gene: TRBJ1-5
CDR3 protein: CASSVPVARSYEQYF; CDR3 DNA: TGTGCCAGCAGTGTCCCGGTGGCCCGCTCCTACGAGCAGTACTTC; D gene: .; clone size: .; V gene: TRBV2; J gene: TRBJ2-7
CDR3 protein: CASSGTQGYEQYF; CDR3 DNA: TGTGCCAGCAGCGGGACCCAAGGGTACGAGCAGTACTTC; D gene: .; clone size: .; V gene: TRBV2; J gene: TRBJ2-7
CDR3 protein: CASNLVPLAGVVGELFF; CDR3 DNA: TGTGCCAGCAACCTCGTCCCCCTAGCGGGAGTTGTCGGGGAGCTGTTTTTT; D gene: TRBD2; clone size: .; V gene: TRBV7-6; J gene: TRBJ2-2
CDR3 protein: CASTPRLGGAYEQYF; CDR3 DNA: TGTGCCAGCACCCCCAGGTTAGGGGGGGCCTACGAGCAGTACTTC; D gene: .; clone size: .; V gene: TRBV27; J gene: TRBJ2-7
CDR3 protein: CATSKGLAGPSYEQYF; CDR3 DNA: TGTGCCACCAGCAAGGGACTAGCGGGCCCTTCCTACGAGCAGTACTTC; D gene: TRBD2; clone size: .; V gene: TRBV15; J gene: TRBJ2-7
CDR3 protein: CASSHRTGGNEQFF; CDR3 DNA: TGTGCCAGCAGTCACCGGACAGGGGGCAATGAGCAGTTCTTC; D gene: TRBD1; clone size: .; V gene: TRBV27; J gene: TRBJ2-1
CDR3 protein: CASSIRDGGQEQYF; CDR3 DNA: TGTGCCAGTAGTATCCGGGACGGGGGTCAGGAGCAGTACTTC; D gene: .; clone size: .; V gene: TRBV19; J gene: TRBJ2-7
CDR3 protein: CASSLEWDRAYPQETQYF; CDR3 DNA: TGTGCCAGCAGTCTCGAGTGGGACAGGGCGTATCCCCAAGAGACCCAGTACTTC; D gene: TRBD1; clone size: .; V gene: TRBV28; J gene: TRBJ2-5
CDR3 protein: CASSSLAGSDEQFF; CDR3 DNA: TGTGCCAGCAGCAGTCTAGCGGGAAGCGATGAGCAGTTCTTC; D gene: TRBD2; clone size: .; V gene: TRBV7-9; J gene: TRBJ2-1
CDR3 protein: CASSIGVPTDTQYF; CDR3 DNA: TGTGCCAGTAGTATTGGGGTGCCAACAGATACGCAGTATTTT; D gene: .; clone size: once; V gene: TRBV19; J gene: TRBJ2-3
CDR3 protein: CSVETGTSEPQHF; CDR3 DNA: TGCAGCGTTGAGACCGGGACCTCGGAGCCCCAGCATTTT; D gene: .; clone size: .; V gene: TRBV29-1; J gene: TRBJ1-5
CDR3 protein: CASSPGTATYEQYF; CDR3 DNA: TGCGCCAGCAGCCCAGGGACGGCGACCTACGAGCAGTACTTC; D gene: .; clone size: .; V gene: TRBV5-1; J gene: TRBJ2-7
CDR3 protein: CASSYEGPPYGELFF; CDR3 DNA: TGTGCCAGCAGTTACGAGGGACCGCCATACGGGGAGCTGTTTTTT; D gene: .; clone size: .; V gene: TRBV6-5; J gene: TRBJ2-2
CDR3 protein: CATSPSQTSDEETQYF; CDR3 DNA: TGTGCCACCAGCCCCTCCCAGACTAGCGACGAAGAGACCCAGTACTTC; D gene: TRBD2; clone size: .; V gene: TRBV15; J gene: TRBJ2-5
CDR3 protein: CASSAQTSNYGYTF; CDR3 DNA: TGTGCCAGCAGCGCCCAGACATCCAACTATGGCTACACCTTC; D gene: .; clone size: .; V gene: TRBV5-6; J gene: TRBJ1-2
CDR3 protein: CASSPKAQVFPGELFF; CDR3 DNA: TGTGCCAGCAGCCCAAAAGCACAAGTTTTCCCCGGGGAGCTGTTTTTT; D gene: .; clone size: .; V gene: TRBV5-6; J gene: TRBJ2-2
CDR3 protein: CASSSEYTGELFF; CDR3 DNA: TGTGCCAGCAGCTCAGAGTACACCGGGGAGCTGTTTTTT; D gene: .; clone size: .; V gene: TRBV9; J gene: TRBJ2-2
CDR3 protein: CASSLPSAGNTIYF; CDR3 DNA: TGCGCCAGCAGCCTTCCGAGCGCTGGAAACACCATATATTTT; D gene: .; clone size: .; V gene: TRBV4-1; J gene: TRBJ1-3
CDR3 protein: CSAGTGYNEQFF; CDR3 DNA: TGCAGCGCCGGGACAGGTTACAATGAGCAGTTCTTC; D gene: TRBD1; clone size: .; V gene: TRBV29-1; J gene: TRBJ2-1
CDR3 protein: CASSQGGGAVNTEAFF; CDR3 DNA: TGCGCCAGCAGCCAAGGCGGGGGGGCCGTGAACACTGAAGCTTTCTTT; D gene: .; clone size: .; V gene: TRBV4-1; J gene: TRBJ1-1
CDR3 protein: CASNSLGLLEGYTF; CDR3 DNA: TGTGCCAGCAACTCTCTGGGGCTACTTGAAGGCTACACCTTC; D gene: .; clone size: .; V gene: TRBV7-9; J gene: TRBJ1-2
CDR3 protein: CASSLGGGRDKDEQFF; CDR3 DNA: TGTGCCAGCAGCTTAGGGGGCGGGAGGGATAAAGATGAGCAGTTCTTC; D gene: TRBD2; clone size: .; V gene: TRBV7-9; J gene: TRBJ2-1
CDR3 protein: CASSSGQGIQPQHF; CDR3 DNA: TGTGCCAGCAGCTCGGGACAGGGAATTCAGCCCCAGCATTTT; D gene: TRBD1; clone size: .; V gene: TRBV6-1; J gene: TRBJ1-5
CDR3 protein: CASSLFVGNTEAFF; CDR3 DNA: TGTGCCAGCAGTTTATTTGTAGGGAACACTGAAGCTTTCTTT; D gene: .; clone size: .; V gene: TRBV27; J gene: TRBJ1-1
CDR3 protein: CASSSRALNNIQYF; CDR3 DNA: TGTGCCAGCAGTTCAAGGGCCCTAAACAACATTCAGTACTTC; D gene: .; clone size: .; V gene: TRBV27; J gene: TRBJ2-4
CDR3 protein: CASSGLYDNEQFF; CDR3 DNA: TGTGCCAGCAGCGGCCTATACGACAATGAGCAGTTCTTC; D gene: .; clone size: .; V gene: TRBV9; J gene: TRBJ2-1
CDR3 protein: CASSLRQSYIQYF; CDR3 DNA: TGTGCCAGCAGCCTAAGACAGTCGTACATTCAGTACTTC; D gene: .; clone size: .; V gene: TRBV11-2; J gene: TRBJ2-4
CDR3 protein: CSVLDLYSGELFF; CDR3 DNA: TGCAGCGTTTTGGACCTGTATTCCGGGGAGCTGTTTTTT; D gene: .; clone size: .; V gene: TRBV29-1; J gene: TRBJ2-2
CDR3 protein: CASSGRGGFAAPLEAFF; CDR3 DNA: TGTGCCAGCAGTGGTAGGGGCGGGTTTGCAGCCCCCTTGGAAGCTTTCTTT; D gene: .; clone size: .; V gene: TRBV2; J gene: TRBJ1-1
CDR3 protein: CASSPSATILTDTQYF; CDR3 DNA: TGCGCCAGCAGTCCTAGTGCGACTATTTTGACAGATACGCAGTATTTT; D gene: .; clone size: .; V gene: TRBV4-3; J gene: TRBJ2-3
CDR3 protein: CASSPQGQTAYEQYF; CDR3 DNA: TGTGCCAGCAGCCCACAGGGACAGACCGCCTACGAGCAGTACTTC; D gene: TRBD1; clone size: .; V gene: TRBV5-6; J gene: TRBJ2-7
CDR3 protein: CASSQSPTGRTYEQYF; CDR3 DNA: TGCGCCAGCAGCCAATCTCCGACAGGGAGGACCTACGAGCAGTACTTC; D gene: .; clone size: .; V gene: TRBV4-1; J gene: TRBJ2-7
CDR3 protein: CASRTSGSNQPQHF; CDR3 DNA: TGTGCCAGCAGGACGTCGGGGAGCAATCAGCCCCAGCATTTT; D gene: .; clone size: once; V gene: TRBV27; J gene: TRBJ1-5
CDR3 protein: CASSVGPGTEAFF; CDR3 DNA: TGTGCCAGCAGCGTAGGGCCGGGCACTGAAGCTTTCTTT; D gene: .; clone size: .; V gene: TRBV9; J gene: TRBJ1-1
CDR3 protein: CASSTIAGGDNTGELFF; CDR3 DNA: TGTGCCAGCAGCACCATAGCGGGAGGGGATAACACCGGGGAGCTGTTTTTT; D gene: TRBD2; clone size: .; V gene: TRBV7-9; J gene: TRBJ2-2
CDR3 protein: CASSPTFDGALNYNEQFF; CDR3 DNA: TGTGCCAGCAGCCCCACATTTGACGGAGCCCTTAACTACAATGAGCAGTTCTTC; D gene: .; clone size: .; V gene: TRBV7-9; J gene: TRBJ2-1
CDR3 protein: CAISENRGRVGNTEAFF; CDR3 DNA: TGTGCCATCAGTGAGAACAGGGGGCGAGTGGGGAACACTGAAGCTTTCTTT; D gene: TRBD1; clone size: .; V gene: TRBV10-3; J gene: TRBJ1-1
CDR3 protein: CASSRGQGGYNEQFF; CDR3 DNA: TGTGCCAGCAGCCGCGGACAGGGGGGGTACAATGAGCAGTTCTTC; D gene: TRBD1; clone size: .; V gene: TRBV14; J gene: TRBJ2-1
CDR3 protein: CASSAPGGEYFSGNTIYF; CDR3 DNA: TGTGCCAGCAGTGCGCCTGGGGGGGAATACTTCTCTGGAAACACCATATATTTT; D gene: .; clone size: .; V gene: TRBV2; J gene: TRBJ1-3
CDR3 protein: CASSQGQGAGGSWGYTF; CDR3 DNA: TGCGCCAGCAGCCAAGGACAGGGGGCTGGCGGATCTTGGGGCTACACCTTC; D gene: TRBD1; clone size: .; V gene: TRBV4-1; J gene: TRBJ1-2
CDR3 protein: CASRDRGRGQETQYF; CDR3 DNA: TGTGCCAGCCGGGACAGGGGGCGGGGGCAAGAGACCCAGTACTTC; D gene: TRBD1; clone size: .; V gene: TRBV2; J gene: TRBJ2-5
CDR3 protein: CAISSSVQETQYF; CDR3 DNA: TGTGCCATCAGTTCGTCAGTTCAAGAGACCCAGTACTTC; D gene: .; clone size: .; V gene: TRBV10-3; J gene: TRBJ2-5
CDR3 protein: CSVKEAFF; CDR3 DNA: TGCAGCGTCAAAGAAGCTTTCTTT; D gene: .; clone size: few; V gene: TRBV29-1; J gene: TRBJ1-1
CDR3 protein: CASSDYATSTDTQYF; CDR3 DNA: TGTGCCAGCAGTGACTACGCCACTAGCACAGATACGCAGTATTTT; D gene: .; clone size: .; V gene: TRBV6-4; J gene: TRBJ2-3
CDR3 protein: CAWGLLRNTEAFF; CDR3 DNA: TGTGCCTGGGGCCTCCTTAGGAACACTGAAGCTTTCTTT; D gene: .; clone size: few; V gene: TRBV30; J gene: TRBJ1-1
CDR3 protein: CASSPPPRVRGDTEAFF; CDR3 DNA: TGTGCCAGCTCACCACCGCCAAGGGTCCGCGGAGACACTGAAGCTTTCTTT; D gene: .; clone size: .; V gene: TRBV18; J gene: TRBJ1-1
CDR3 protein: CASSQDGTVRYYGYTF; CDR3 DNA: TGCGCCAGCAGCCAAGATGGGACAGTTAGATACTATGGCTACACCTTC; D gene: TRBD1; clone size: .; V gene: TRBV4-1; J gene: TRBJ1-2
CDR3 protein: CASSEGSSGSFGLEQYF; CDR3 DNA: TGTGCCAGCAGTGAAGGGTCTAGCGGGAGTTTCGGCCTCGAGCAGTACTTC; D gene: TRBD2; clone size: .; V gene: TRBV6-1; J gene: TRBJ2-7
CDR3 protein: CAISESRGNTIYF; CDR3 DNA: TGTGCCATCAGTGAGTCTCGAGGAAACACCATATATTTT; D gene: .; clone size: .; V gene: TRBV10-3; J gene: TRBJ1-3
CDR3 protein: CASSYAGGKSYEQYF; CDR3 DNA: TGTGCCAGCAGTTACGCAGGGGGCAAATCCTACGAGCAGTACTTC; D gene: TRBD1; clone size: .; V gene: TRBV6-5; J gene: TRBJ2-7